The source of this T cell receptor (beta chain) is a study of post-analysis software for immune sequencing data. Study details: The disease courses covered relapsing-remitting, secondary progressive and progressive-relapsing multiple sclerosis. Overall study results and limits: Versus controls, multiple sclerosis patients showed significantly lower diversity (normalized Chao1). Batch-matched samples strongly co-clustered by F measure. Patients carried 5 or 6 TRBV segments more frequently than controls did, and TRBV5-6, TRBV5-1 and TRBV20-1 were among them.

This clonotype appeared many times. The antigen remains undetermined. cDNA libraries of TCR beta carried unique molecular identifiers. The authors obtained 500,000 or so cDNA molecules from roughly 1 to 10 million T cells. Using its own MiXCR run on the PCR reads, TCRdb lists one record per CDR3 protein. The sample includes about 570,000 distinct CDR3 sequences, approximately 31% of them seen just once. The germline gives CDR1 SGHTA, CDR2 FQGNSA. The ends were cut back, 5 bases at V and 3 bases at J, with 5 bases in the middle. The CDR3 sequence is 11 residues long. The sequence came from a girl under 18 with multiple sclerosis. The chain recombines TRBV7-2 with TRBJ2-7; D gene ambiguous. Specimen: blood. The CDR3 protein is CASSGYYEQYF. The CDR3, as DNA: TGTGCCAGCAGCGGATACTACGAGCAGTACTTC.